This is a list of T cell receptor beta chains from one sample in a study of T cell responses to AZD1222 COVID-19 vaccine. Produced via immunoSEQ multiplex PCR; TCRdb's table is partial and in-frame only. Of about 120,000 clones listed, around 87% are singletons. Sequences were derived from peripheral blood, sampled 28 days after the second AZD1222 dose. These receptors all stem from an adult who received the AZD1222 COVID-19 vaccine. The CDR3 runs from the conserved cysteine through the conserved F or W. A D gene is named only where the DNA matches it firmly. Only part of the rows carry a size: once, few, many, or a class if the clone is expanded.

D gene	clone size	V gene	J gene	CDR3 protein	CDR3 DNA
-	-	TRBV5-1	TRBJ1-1	CASSLEWGTEAFF	TGCGCCAGCAGCTTGGAATGGGGCACTGAAGCTTTCTTT
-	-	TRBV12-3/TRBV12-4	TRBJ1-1	CASSTRAGHEAFF	TGTGCCAGCAGTACCAGGGCGGGGCACGAAGCTTTCTTT
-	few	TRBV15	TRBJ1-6	CATSRGTVRAPLHF	TGTGCCACCAGCAGAGGGACAGTCCGGGCACCCCTCCACTTT
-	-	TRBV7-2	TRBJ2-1	CASSPARGAYNEQFF	TGTGCCAGCAGCCCCGCCAGGGGGGCCTACAATGAGCAGTTCTTC
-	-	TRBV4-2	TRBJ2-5	CASSQAGGRAQETQYF	TGTGCCAGCAGCCAAGCTGGAGGACGGGCCCAAGAGACCCAGTACTTC
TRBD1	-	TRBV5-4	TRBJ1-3	CASSLDPRGWNTIYF	TGTGCCAGCAGCTTGGATCCCAGGGGGTGGAACACCATATATTTT
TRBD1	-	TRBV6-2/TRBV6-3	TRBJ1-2	CASSPGGNYGYTF	TGTGCCAGCAGTCCAGGGGGTAACTATGGCTACACCTTC
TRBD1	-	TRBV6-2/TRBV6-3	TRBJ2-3	CASSYSLDREADTQYF	TGTGCCAGCAGTTACTCGTTGGACAGGGAGGCAGATACGCAGTATTTT
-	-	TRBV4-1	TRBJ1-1	CASSQPTFAGAGTEAFF	TGCGCCAGCAGCCAACCAACCTTTGCCGGAGCGGGAACTGAAGCTTTCTTT
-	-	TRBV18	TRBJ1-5	CASSLLDKANQPQHF	TGTGCCAGCTCACTTCTGGACAAGGCCAATCAGCCCCAGCATTTT
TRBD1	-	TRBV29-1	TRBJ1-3	CSVSHGQGRTNF	TGCAGCGTCTCCCACGGACAGGGCCGGACGAATTTT
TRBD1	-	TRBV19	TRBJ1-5	CASSLEGDRRNQPQHF	TGTGCCAGTAGCCTCGAGGGGGACAGACGGAATCAGCCCCAGCATTTT
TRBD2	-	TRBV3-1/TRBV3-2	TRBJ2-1	CASSPRLAGNNEQFF	TGTGCCAGCAGCCCCCGACTAGCGGGGAACAATGAGCAGTTCTTC
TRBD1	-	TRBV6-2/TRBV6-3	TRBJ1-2	CASSSRTGGGISYGYTF	TGTGCCAGCAGTTCAAGGACAGGGGGCGGAATAAGCTATGGCTACACCTTC
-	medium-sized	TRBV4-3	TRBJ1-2	CASSQVTGWAYGYTF	TGCGCCAGCAGCCAAGTTACAGGGTGGGCCTATGGCTACACCTTC